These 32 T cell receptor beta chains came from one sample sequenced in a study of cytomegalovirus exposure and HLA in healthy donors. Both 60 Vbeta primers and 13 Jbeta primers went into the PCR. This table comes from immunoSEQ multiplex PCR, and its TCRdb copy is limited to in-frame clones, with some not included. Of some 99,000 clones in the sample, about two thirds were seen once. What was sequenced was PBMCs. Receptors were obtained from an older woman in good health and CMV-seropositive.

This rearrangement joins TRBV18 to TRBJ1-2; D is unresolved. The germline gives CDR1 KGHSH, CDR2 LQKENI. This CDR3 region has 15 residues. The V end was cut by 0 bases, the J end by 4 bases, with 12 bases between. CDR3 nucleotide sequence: TGTGCCAGCTCACCACCCGTGGCAAATTCCTATGGCTACACCTTC. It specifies CASSPPVANSYGYTF.

The chain's CDR3 is CASSPYQETQYF. For the CDR3, the DNA is TGTGCCAGCAGCCCGTACCAAGAGACCCAGTACTTC. The chain joins TRBV7-9 to TRBJ2-5; no clear D. Trimming removed 5 bases from V and 0 bases from J, with 4 bases in between. The CDR3 sequence is 12 residues long. In germline, CDR1 is SEHNR, CDR2 FQNEAQ (reference sequence). The full variable domain, rest sourced from reference TRBV7-9 and TRBJ2-5, is DTGVSQNPRHKITKRGQNVTFRCDPISEHNRLYWYRQTLGQGPEFLTYFQNEAQLEKSRLLSDRFSAERPKGSFSTLEIQRTEQGDSAMYLCASSPYQETQYFGPGTRLLVL.

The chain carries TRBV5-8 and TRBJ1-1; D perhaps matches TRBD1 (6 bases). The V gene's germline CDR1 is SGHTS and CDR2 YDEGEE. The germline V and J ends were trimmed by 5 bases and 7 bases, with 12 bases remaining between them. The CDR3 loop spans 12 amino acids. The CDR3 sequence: CASRLLDSEAFF. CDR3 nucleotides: TGTGCCAGCAGACTTTTGGACAGTGAAGCTTTCTTT.

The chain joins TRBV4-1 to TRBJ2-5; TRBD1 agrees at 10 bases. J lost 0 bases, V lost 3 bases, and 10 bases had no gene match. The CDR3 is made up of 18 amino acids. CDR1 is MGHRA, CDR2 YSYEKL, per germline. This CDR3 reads CASSHDRGQLPYQETQYF. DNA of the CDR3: TGCGCCAGCAGCCATGACAGGGGGCAACTCCCGTACCAAGAGACCCAGTACTTC.

CDR3 protein: CASTLTQGLNSPLHF. The CDR3 DNA sequence: TGTGCCAGCACCCTTACCCAGGGATTGAATTCACCCCTCCACTTT. The chain joins TRBV6-5 to TRBJ1-6; D might be TRBD1 (5 bases). Germline-derived CDR1 and CDR2 are MNHEY and SVGAGI. The CDR3 has 15 residues. V lost 7 bases and J 7 bases, leaving 17 bases between the germline ends.

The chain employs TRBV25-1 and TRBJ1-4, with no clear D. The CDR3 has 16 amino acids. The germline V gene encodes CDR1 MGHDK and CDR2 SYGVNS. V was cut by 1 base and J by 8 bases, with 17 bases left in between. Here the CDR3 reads CASSESRHGIWEKLFF. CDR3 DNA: TGTGCCAGCAGTGAATCCAGACACGGGATATGGGAAAAACTGTTTTTT. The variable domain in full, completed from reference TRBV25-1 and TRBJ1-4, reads EADIYQTPRYLVIGTGKKITLECSQTMGHDKMYWYQQDPGMELHLIHYSYGVNSTEKGDLSSESTVSRIRTEHFPLTLESARPSHTSQYLCASSESRHGIWEKLFFGSGTQLSVL.

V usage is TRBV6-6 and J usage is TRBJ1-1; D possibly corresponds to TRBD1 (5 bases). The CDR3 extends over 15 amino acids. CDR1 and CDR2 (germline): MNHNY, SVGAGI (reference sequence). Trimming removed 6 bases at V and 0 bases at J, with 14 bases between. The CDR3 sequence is CASSRDSSMNTEAFF. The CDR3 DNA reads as TGTGCCAGCAGCCGGGACTCAAGTATGAACACTGAAGCTTTCTTT.

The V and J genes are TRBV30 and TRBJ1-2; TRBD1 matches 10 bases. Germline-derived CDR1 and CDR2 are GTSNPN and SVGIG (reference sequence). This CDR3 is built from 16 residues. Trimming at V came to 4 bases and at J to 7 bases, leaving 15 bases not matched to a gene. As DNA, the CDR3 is TGTGCCTGGACCCTGGGACAGGGGCCCCACCACGGTGGCTACACCTTC. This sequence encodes CAWTLGQGPHHGGYTF.

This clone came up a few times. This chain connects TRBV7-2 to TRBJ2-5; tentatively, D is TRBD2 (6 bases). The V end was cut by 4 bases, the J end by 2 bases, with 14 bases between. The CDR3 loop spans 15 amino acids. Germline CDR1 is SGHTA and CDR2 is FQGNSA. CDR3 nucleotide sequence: TGTGCCAGCAGCTCCGTTTCGGGGGTACAAGAGACCCAGTACTTC. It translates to CASSSVSGVQETQYF.

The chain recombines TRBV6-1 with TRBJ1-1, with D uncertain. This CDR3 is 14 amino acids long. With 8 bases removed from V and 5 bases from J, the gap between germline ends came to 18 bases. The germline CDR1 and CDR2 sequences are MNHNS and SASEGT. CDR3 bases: TGTGCCAGCCTTTCCTCCTGGGAGGGAACTGAAGCTTTCTTT. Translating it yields CASLSSWEGTEAFF.

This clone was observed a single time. The CDR3 sequence is CASSVGSVGETQYF. As DNA, the CDR3 is TGTGCCAGCAGTGTTGGGAGTGTGGGAGAGACCCAGTACTTC. V is TRBV6-1 and J is TRBJ2-5, with D possibly being TRBD2 (5 bases). Germline assignment: CDR1 MNHNS and CDR2 SASEGT. Deletions cut 4 bases from V and 4 bases from J, with 13 bases between. The CDR3 has 14 amino acids.

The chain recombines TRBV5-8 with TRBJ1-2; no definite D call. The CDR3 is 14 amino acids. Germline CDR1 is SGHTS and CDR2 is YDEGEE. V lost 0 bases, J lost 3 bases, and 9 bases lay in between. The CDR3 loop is CASSLGEHYYGYTF. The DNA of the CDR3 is TGTGCCAGCAGCTTGGGGGAGCACTACTATGGCTACACCTTC.

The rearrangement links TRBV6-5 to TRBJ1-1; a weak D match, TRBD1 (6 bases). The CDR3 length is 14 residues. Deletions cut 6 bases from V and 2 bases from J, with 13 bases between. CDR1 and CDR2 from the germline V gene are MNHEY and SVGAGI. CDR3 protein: CASSPQGINTEAFF. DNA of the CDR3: TGTGCCAGCAGCCCCCAGGGGATAAACACTGAAGCTTTCTTT.

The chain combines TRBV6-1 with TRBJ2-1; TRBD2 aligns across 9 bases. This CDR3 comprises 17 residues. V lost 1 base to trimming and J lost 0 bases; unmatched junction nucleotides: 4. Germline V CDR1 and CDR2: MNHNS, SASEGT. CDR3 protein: CASSEVRGGLSYNEQFF. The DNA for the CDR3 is TGTGCCAGCAGTGAAGTGCGGGGGGGCCTCTCCTACAATGAGCAGTTCTTC.

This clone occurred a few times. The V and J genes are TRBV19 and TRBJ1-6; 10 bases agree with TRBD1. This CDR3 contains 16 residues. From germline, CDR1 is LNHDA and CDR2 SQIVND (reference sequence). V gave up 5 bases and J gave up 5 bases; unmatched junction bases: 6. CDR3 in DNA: TGTGCCAGTAGTGATCCCGGGACAGGGGATAATTCACCCCTCCACTTT. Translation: CASSDPGTGDNSPLHF. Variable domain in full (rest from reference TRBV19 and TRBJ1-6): DGGITQSPKYLFRKEGQNVTLSCEQNLNHDAMYWYRQDPGQGLRLIYYSQIVNDFQKGDIAEGYSVSREKKESFPLTVTSAQKNPTAFYLCASSDPGTGDNSPLHFGNGTRLTVT.

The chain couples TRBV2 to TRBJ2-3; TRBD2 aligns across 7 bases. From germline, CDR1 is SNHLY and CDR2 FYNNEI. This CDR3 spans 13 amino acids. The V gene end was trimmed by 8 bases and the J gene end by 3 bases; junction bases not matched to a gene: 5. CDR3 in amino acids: CASRLAGTDTQYF. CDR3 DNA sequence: TGTGCCAGCCGACTAGCAGGTACAGATACGCAGTATTTT.

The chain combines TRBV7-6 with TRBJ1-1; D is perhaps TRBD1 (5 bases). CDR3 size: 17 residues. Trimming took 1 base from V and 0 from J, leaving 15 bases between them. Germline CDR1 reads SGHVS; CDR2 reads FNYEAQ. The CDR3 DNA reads TGTGCCAGCAGCTTAGACTGGCGCGGGGGGGTGAACACTGAAGCTTTCTTT. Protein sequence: CASSLDWRGGVNTEAFF.

The CDR3 reads CASSSRTSGTDTQYF. In DNA, the CDR3 is TGTGCCAGCAGTAGCAGGACTAGCGGCACAGATACGCAGTATTTT. The chain recombines TRBV27 with TRBJ2-3; 9 bases are a match to TRBD2. Germline CDR1 MNHEY, CDR2 SMNVEV (reference sequence). The CDR3 length is 15 residues. J gave up 1 base and V 5 bases, and 4 bases lay outside the gene matches.

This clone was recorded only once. The CDR3 region is CASSSFPGMGTEAFF. DNA of the CDR3: TGTGCCAGCAGCTCTTTTCCGGGTATGGGCACTGAAGCTTTCTTT. This rearrangement joins TRBV7-2 to TRBJ1-1; D is ambiguous. The V end lost 4 bases, the J end lost 4 bases, and 16 bases lay between the germline ends. The CDR3 is 15 residues long. Germline V gene data show CDR1 as SGHTA and CDR2 as FQGNSA.

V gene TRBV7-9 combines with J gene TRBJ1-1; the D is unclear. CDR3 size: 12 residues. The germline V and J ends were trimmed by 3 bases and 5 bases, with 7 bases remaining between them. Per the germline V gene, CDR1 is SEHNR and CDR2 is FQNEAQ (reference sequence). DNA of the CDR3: TGTGCCAGCAGCTTGGGGAGGACTGAAGCTTTCTTT. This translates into CASSLGRTEAFF.

CDR3 loop: CASSLGTTYEQYF. The CDR3 DNA sequence: TGTGCCAGCAGCTTAGGGACAACCTACGAGCAGTACTTC. The rearrangement joins TRBV7-8 to TRBJ2-7; the D gene is possibly TRBD1 (5 bases). The CDR3 spans 13 residues. Germline-derived CDR1 and CDR2 are SGHVS and FQNEAQ. Between the trimmed V and J ends, which lost 1 base and 2 bases, there was a span of 6 bases. Full variable domain (rest looked up from reference TRBV7-8 and TRBJ2-7): GAGVSQSPRYKVAKRGQDVALRCDPISGHVSLFWYQQALGQGPEFLTYFQNEAQLDKSGLPSDRFFAERPEGSVSTLKIQRTQQEDSAVYLCASSLGTTYEQYFGPGTRLTVT.

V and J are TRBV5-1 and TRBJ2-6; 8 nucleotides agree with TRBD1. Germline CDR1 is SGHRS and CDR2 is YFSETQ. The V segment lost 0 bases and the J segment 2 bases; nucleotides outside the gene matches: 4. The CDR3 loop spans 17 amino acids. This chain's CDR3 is CASSLGRGLTGANVLTF. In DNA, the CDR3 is TGCGCCAGCAGCTTGGGCAGGGGGCTCACTGGGGCCAACGTCCTGACTTTC.

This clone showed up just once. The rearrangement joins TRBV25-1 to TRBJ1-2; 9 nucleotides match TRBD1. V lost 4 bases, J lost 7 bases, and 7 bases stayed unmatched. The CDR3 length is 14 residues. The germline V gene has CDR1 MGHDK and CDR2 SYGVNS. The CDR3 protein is CASSGTGERAGYTF. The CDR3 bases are TGTGCCAGCAGTGGGACAGGGGAGAGGGCTGGCTACACCTTC.

In DNA form, the CDR3 reads TGTGCCAGCAGTGATCTCGGAACTAGCGCCTCCTACAATGAGCAGTTCTTC. Protein: CASSDLGTSASYNEQFF. The chain couples TRBV2 to TRBJ2-1, with TRBD2 identical over 7 bases. The CDR3 sequence is 17 residues long. Germline-derived CDR1 and CDR2 are SNHLY and FYNNEI. Trimming took 3 bases from V and 0 from J; bases not matched to a gene: 8.

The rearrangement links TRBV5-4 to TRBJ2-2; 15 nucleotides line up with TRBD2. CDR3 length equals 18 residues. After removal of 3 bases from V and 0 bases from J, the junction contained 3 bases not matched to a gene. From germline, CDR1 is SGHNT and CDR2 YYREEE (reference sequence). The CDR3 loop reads CASSSGTSGGTNTGELFF. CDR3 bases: TGTGCCAGCAGCTCGGGGACTAGCGGGGGGACGAACACCGGGGAGCTGTTTTTT.

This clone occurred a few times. The CDR3 here is CASWPGQGAGRTEAFF. The CDR3 DNA is TGCGCCAGTTGGCCGGGACAAGGGGCCGGGCGGACTGAAGCTTTCTTT. The rearrangement uses TRBV5-1 and TRBJ1-1, with D possibly TRBD1 on 6 matching bases. This CDR3 has 16 amino acids. Trimming removed 8 bases from V and 5 bases from J, with 25 bases in between. Germline CDR1 is SGHRS and CDR2 is YFSETQ.

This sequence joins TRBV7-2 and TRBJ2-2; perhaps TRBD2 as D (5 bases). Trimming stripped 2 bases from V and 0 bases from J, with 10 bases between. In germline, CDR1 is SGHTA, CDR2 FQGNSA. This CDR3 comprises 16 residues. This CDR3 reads CASSLYGNANTGELFF. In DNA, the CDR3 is TGTGCCAGCAGCTTATACGGGAACGCGAACACCGGGGAGCTGTTTTTT.

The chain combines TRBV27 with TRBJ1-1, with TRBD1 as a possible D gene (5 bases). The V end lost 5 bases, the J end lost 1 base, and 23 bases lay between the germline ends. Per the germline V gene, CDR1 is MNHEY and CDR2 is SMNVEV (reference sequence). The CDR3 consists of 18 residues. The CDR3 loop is CASSAAGVTTEKNTEAFF. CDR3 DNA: TGTGCCAGCAGTGCCGCGGGGGTAACTACAGAGAAGAACACTGAAGCTTTCTTT.

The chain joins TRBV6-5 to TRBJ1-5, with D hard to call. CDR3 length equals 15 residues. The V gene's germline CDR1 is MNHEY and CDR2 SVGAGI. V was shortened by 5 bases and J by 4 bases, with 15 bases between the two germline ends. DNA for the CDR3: TGTGCCAGCAGTCCCTCCTCGTCGGGGAATCAGCCCCAGCATTTT. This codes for CASSPSSSGNQPQHF.

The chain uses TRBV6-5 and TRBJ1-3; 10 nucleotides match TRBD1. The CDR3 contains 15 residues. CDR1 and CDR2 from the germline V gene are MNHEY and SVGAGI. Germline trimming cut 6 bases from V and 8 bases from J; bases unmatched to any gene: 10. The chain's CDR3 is CASRETGGFFDTIYF. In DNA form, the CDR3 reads TGTGCCAGCAGAGAGACAGGGGGCTTTTTTGACACCATATATTTT.

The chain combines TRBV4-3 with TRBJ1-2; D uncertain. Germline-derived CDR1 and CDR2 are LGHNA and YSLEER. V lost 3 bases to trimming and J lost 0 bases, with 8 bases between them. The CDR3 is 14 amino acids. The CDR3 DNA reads TGCGCCAGCAGCCATTCAGGAACTAACTATGGCTACACCTTC. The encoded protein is CASSHSGTNYGYTF.

As DNA, the CDR3 is TGTGCCAGCAGTAAACAGGGAAATGGGTTCACCGGGGAGCTGTTTTTT. It yields the protein CASSKQGNGFTGELFF. The rearrangement joins TRBV2 to TRBJ2-2, with D possibly TRBD1 on 6 matching bases. The CDR3 has 16 residues. Germline values: CDR1 SNHLY, CDR2 FYNNEI. Trimming shortened V by 5 bases and J by 4 bases, and 17 bases separated the two germline ends.